This note documents a single T cell receptor (beta chain) sequence. This table comes from immunoSEQ multiplex PCR, and its TCRdb copy is limited to in-frame clones, with some not included. The sample holds some 120,000 clones, about 92% seen once. J was trimmed by 3 bases and V by 5 bases; bases with no gene match: 3. CDR3 size: 14 residues. Germline V CDR1 and CDR2: SGHTA, FQGTGA. The data originate from a study of control samples from healthy donors and cancer patients. The sequence was obtained from a man aged 45-65 years with head and neck cancer. V and J are TRBV7-3 and TRBJ1-1; TRBD1 agrees at 10 bases. Material for sequencing was PBMCs. CDR3 residues: CASSIGTGDTEAFF. Written as DNA, the CDR3 is TGTGCCAGCAGCATAGGGACAGGGGACACTGAAGCTTTCTTT.